The 7 T cell receptor beta chains reported below all come from one sample, sequenced in a study of blood T cells in healthy people across ages. Combining a sample-barcoded 5' primer with a J-beta primer mix, a second PCR ran for roughly 7 to 12 cycles. MiXCR, run by TCRdb on the 5' RACE reads, gives a single entry per CDR3 protein. The profile shows 850,000 to 950,000 distinct CDR3 sequences, 29% of them singletons. Source material: blood. These receptors all stem from a woman aged 80 or over in good health.

Concerning this clonotype: The junction shows a germline mismatch at one end, possibly a read error. The CDR3 DNA reads as TGTGCCAGTAGTTCCTGGACAGGGGCTCGACCTAACTATGGCTACACTTTC. As protein: CASSSWTGARPNYGYTF. The V call is TRBV19, the J call TRBJ1-2; TRBD1 matches 9 bases. From germline, CDR1 is LNHDA and CDR2 SQIVND (reference sequence). The CDR3 is 17 amino acids. Complete variable domain (other parts from reference TRBV19 and TRBJ1-2): DGGITQSPKYLFRKEGQNVTLSCEQNLNHDAMYWYRQDPGQGLRLIYYSQIVNDFQKGDIAEGYSVSREKKESFPLTVTSAQKNPTAFYLCASSSWTGARPNYGYTFGSGTRLTVV.

This clonotype was counted at least ten times. The V and J genes are TRBV6-2 or TRBV6-3 and TRBJ1-5, with 7 bases lining up with TRBD1. Germline V gene sequence: CDR1 MNHEY, CDR2 SVGEGT. After removal of 2 bases from V and 3 bases from J, the junction contained 4 bases not matched to a gene. The CDR3 is 15 residues long. This CDR3 is CASSYPGQSNQPQHF. CDR3 sequence (DNA): TGTGCCAGCAGTTACCCGGGACAGTCCAATCAGCCCCAGCATTTT.

As to this clonotype: Possible read error: a much larger clone is one base away. The J gene is TRBJ2-5, the V gene TRBV6-1; a weak D match, TRBD1 (6 bases). CDR1 is MNHNS, CDR2 SASEGT, per germline. The V end lost 3 bases, the J end lost 2 bases, and 13 bases lay between the germline ends. The CDR3 totals 15 residues. CDR3: CASSEWGLGQETQYF. CDR3 in DNA: TGTGCCAGCAGTGAGTGGGGGCTGGGGCAAGAGACCCAGTACTTC.

This clonotype was counted between two and nine times. The chain has TRBV5-6 and TRBJ1-1; tentatively, D is TRBD1 (5 bases). This CDR3 region has 19 residues. V dropped 1 base and J dropped 8 bases, with 30 bases sitting between them. Germline assignment: CDR1 SGHDT and CDR2 YYEEEE. CDR3 in DNA: TGTGCCAGCAGCTTGTACCGGGACTCGCGACGTACCCGCGTTGGGGAAGCTTTCTTT. It specifies CASSLYRDSRRTRVGEAFF.

J is TRBJ1-2 and V is TRBV7-8, with 9 bases identical to TRBD1. V shed 5 bases and J 2 bases; nucleotides not matched to a gene: 6. The germline V gene has CDR1 SGHVS and CDR2 FQNEAQ. The CDR3 has 15 residues. CDR3 in amino acids: CASSIQGALNYGYTF. The CDR3 DNA sequence: TGTGCCAGCAGCATACAGGGGGCCCTCAACTATGGCTACACCTTC.

This clonotype was observed a few times. The CDR3 region has the DNA TGTGCCAGCAGCCATTCAGACAGGGGTCCTTATAGCAATCAGCCCCAGCATTTT. This encodes CASSHSDRGPYSNQPQHF. The J gene is TRBJ1-5, the V gene TRBV5-6; 8 positions agree with TRBD1. Per germline, CDR1 SGHDT and CDR2 YYEEEE. The CDR3 is 18 amino acids. J gave up 0 bases and V 4 bases, and 12 bases lay outside the gene matches.

This clonotype was observed a few times. The rearrangement uses TRBV18 and TRBJ1-5, with unresolved D. Trimming left V 3 bases short and J 6 bases short, with 18 bases between. Germline assignment: CDR1 KGHSH and CDR2 LQKENI. There are 16 residues in the CDR3. DNA of the CDR3: TGTGCCAGCTCACCGGCCAGTAGCGCGATGGGTCAGCCCCAGCATTTT. This codes for CASSPASSAMGQPQHF.